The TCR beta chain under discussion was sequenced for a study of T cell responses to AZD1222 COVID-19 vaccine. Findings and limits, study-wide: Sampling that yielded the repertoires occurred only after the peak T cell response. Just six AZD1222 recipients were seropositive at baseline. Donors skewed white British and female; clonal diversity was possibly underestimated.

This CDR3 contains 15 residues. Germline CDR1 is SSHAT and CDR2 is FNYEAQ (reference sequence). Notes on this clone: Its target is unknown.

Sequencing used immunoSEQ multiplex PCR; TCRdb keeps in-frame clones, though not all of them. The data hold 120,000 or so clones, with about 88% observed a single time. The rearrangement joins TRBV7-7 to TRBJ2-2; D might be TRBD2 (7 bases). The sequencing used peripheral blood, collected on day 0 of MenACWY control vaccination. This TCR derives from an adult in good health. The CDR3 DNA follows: TGTGCTAGCGGAGGCGGGGGACAGAACACCGGGGAGCTGTTTTTT. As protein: CASGGGGQNTGELFF.